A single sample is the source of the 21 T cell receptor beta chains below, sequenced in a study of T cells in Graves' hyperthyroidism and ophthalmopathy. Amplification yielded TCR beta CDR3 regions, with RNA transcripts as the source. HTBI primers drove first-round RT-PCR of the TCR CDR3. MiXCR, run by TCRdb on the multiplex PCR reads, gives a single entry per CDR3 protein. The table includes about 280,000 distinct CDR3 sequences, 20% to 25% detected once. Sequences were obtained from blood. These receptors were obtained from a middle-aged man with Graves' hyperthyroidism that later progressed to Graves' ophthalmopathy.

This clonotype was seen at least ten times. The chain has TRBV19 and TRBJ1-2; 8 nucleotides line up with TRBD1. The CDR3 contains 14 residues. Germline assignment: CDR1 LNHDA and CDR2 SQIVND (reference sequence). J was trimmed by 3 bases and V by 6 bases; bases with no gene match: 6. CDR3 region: CASREGTGHYGYTF. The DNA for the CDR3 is TGTGCCAGTAGAGAGGGGACAGGTCACTATGGCTACACCTTC.

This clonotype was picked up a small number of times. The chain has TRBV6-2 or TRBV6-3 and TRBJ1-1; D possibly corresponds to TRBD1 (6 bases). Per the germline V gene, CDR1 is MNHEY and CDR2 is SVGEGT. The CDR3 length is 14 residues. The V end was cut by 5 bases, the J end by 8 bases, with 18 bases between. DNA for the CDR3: TGTGCCAGCAGTCTGCAGACTGGACAGCGCGAAGCTTTCTTT. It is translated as CASSLQTGQREAFF.

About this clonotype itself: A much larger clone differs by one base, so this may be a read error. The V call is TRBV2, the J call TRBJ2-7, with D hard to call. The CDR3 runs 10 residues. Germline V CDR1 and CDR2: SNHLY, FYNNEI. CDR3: CARSIYEQYF. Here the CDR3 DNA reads TGTGCCCGCAGCATTTACGAGCAGTACTTC.

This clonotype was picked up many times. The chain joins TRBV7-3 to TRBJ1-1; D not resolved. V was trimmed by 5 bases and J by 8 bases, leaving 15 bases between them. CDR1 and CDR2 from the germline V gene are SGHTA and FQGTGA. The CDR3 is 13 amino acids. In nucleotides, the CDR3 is TGTGCCAGCAGCCCCGTTACTGCGGGGGAAGCTTTCTTT. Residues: CASSPVTAGEAFF.

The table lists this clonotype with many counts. The CDR3 nucleotides read TGTGCCAGCAGCGTGACTAGATCCGGAGAGACCCAGTACTTC. Amino acid sequence: CASSVTRSGETQYF. The chain joins TRBV7-8 to TRBJ2-5; D is possibly TRBD2 (6 bases). V gave up 5 bases and J gave up 4 bases, with 14 bases separating them. The CDR3 is 14 residues long. CDR1 is SGHVS and CDR2 is FQNEAQ in the germline V gene.

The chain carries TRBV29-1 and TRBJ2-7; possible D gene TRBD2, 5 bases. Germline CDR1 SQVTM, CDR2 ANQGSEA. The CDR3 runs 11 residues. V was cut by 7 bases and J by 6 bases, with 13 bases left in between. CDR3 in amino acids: CSGWTVGEQYF. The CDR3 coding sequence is TGCAGCGGATGGACTGTCGGCGAGCAGTACTTC.

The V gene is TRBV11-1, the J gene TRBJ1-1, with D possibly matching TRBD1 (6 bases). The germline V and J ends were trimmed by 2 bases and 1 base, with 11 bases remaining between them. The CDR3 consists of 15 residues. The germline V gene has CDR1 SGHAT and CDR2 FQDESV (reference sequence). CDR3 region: CASSLIRGRNTEAFF. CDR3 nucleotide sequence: TGTGCCAGCAGCTTAATACGGGGGCGGAACACTGAAGCTTTCTTT.

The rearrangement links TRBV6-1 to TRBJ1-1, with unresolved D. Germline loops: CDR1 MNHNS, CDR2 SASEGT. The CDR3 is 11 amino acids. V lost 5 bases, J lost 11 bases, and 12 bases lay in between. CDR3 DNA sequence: TGTGCCAGCAGTACCTATTCAAGGGCTTTCTTT. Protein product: CASSTYSRAFF.

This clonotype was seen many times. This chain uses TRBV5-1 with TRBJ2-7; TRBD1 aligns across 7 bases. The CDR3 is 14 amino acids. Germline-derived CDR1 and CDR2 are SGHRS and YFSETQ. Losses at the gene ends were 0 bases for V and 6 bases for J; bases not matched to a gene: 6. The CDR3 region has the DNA TGCGCCAGCAGCTTGGACAGGGGAGTTCGCGAGCAGTACTTC. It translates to CASSLDRGVREQYF.

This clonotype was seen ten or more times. This CDR3 is CASSQGWDSEAFF. For the CDR3, the DNA is TGCGCCAGCAGCCAAGGATGGGACAGTGAAGCTTTCTTT. This rearrangement joins TRBV5-1 to TRBJ1-1, with 7 positions matching TRBD1. Germline assignment: CDR1 SGHRS and CDR2 YFSETQ. This CDR3 contains 13 residues. V lost 4 bases, J lost 7 bases, and 7 bases stayed unmatched.

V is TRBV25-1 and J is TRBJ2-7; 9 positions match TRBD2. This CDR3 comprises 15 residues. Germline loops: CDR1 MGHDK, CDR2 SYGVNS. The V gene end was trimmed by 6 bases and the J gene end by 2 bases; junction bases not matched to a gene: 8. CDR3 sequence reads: CASRFSLAGTYEQYF. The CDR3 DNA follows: TGTGCCAGCAGGTTTAGCCTAGCGGGAACCTACGAGCAGTACTTC.

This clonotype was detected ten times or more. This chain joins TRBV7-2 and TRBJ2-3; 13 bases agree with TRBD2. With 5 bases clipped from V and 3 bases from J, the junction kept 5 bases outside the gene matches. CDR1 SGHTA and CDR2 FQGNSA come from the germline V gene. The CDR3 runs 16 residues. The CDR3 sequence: CASSPRTSGRTDTQYF. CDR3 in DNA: TGTGCCAGCAGCCCCCGGACTAGCGGGAGAACAGATACGCAGTATTTT.

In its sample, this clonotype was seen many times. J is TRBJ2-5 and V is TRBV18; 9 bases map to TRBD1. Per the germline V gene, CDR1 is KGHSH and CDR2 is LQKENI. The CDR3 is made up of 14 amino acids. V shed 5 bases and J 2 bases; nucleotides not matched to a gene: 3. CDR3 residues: CASSKDRGQETQYF. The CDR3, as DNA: TGTGCCAGCTCAAAAGACAGGGGGCAAGAGACCCAGTACTTC.

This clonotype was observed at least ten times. The CDR3 is CASSLGLGTPSSYEQYF. DNA of the CDR3: TGTGCCAGCAGCTTGGGGCTTGGCACGCCGAGCTCCTACGAGCAGTACTTC. V and J are TRBV7-2 and TRBJ2-7; D may be TRBD1 (5 bases). Per germline, CDR1 SGHTA and CDR2 FQGNSA. There are 17 residues in the CDR3. V lost 3 bases and J 0 bases, leaving 18 bases between the germline ends.

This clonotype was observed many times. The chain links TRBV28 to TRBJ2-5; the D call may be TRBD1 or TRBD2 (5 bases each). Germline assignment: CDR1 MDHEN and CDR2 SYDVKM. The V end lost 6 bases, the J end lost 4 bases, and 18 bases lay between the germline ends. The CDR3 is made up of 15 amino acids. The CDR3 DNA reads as TGTGCCAGCAGGGGACGCTCGTATTTTCGAGAGACCCAGTACTTC. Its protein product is CASRGRSYFRETQYF.

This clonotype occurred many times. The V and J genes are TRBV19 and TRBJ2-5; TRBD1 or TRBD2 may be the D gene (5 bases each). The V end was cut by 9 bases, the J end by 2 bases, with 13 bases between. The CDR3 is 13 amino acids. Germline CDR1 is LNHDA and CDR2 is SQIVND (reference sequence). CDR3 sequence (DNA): TGTGCCAGCCGCCAGGGACGACAAGAGACCCAGTACTTC. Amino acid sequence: CASRQGRQETQYF.

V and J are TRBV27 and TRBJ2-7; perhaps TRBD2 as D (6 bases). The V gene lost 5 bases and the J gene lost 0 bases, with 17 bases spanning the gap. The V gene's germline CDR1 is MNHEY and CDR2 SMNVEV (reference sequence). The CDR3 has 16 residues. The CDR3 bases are TGTGCCAGCAGTCCCTCCAGTAGCGGCAGCTCCTACGAGCAGTACTTC. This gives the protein CASSPSSSGSSYEQYF.

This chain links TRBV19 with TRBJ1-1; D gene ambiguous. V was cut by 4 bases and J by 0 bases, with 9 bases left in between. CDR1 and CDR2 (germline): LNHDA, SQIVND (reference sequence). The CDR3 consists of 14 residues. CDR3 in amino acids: CASSTAGMNTEAFF. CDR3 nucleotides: TGTGCCAGTAGTACGGCAGGTATGAACACTGAAGCTTTCTTT.

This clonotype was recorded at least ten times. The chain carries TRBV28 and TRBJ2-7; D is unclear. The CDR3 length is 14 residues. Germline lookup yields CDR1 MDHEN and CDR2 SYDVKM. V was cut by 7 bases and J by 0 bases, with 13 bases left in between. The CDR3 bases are TGTGCCAGCACCAAGGCCAGAGTCTCCTACGAGCAGTACTTC. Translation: CASTKARVSYEQYF.

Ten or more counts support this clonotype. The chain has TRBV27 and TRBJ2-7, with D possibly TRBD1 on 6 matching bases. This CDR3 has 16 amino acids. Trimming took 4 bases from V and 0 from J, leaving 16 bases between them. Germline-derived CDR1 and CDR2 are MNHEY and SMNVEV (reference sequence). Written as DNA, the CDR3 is TGTGCCAGCAGTTCCCTCTACCGGGACAACTCCTACGAGCAGTACTTC. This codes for CASSSLYRDNSYEQYF.

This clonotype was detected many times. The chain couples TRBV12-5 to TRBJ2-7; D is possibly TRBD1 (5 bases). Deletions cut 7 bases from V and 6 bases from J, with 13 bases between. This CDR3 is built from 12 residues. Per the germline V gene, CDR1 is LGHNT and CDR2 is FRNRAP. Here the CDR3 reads CASEGWTLEQYF. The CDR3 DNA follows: TGTGCTAGTGAGGGGTGGACACTCGAGCAGTACTTC. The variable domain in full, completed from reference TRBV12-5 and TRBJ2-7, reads DARVTQTPRHKVTEMGQEVTMRCQPILGHNTVFWYRQTMMQGLELLAYFRNRAPLDDSGMPKDRFSAEMPDATLATLKIQPSEPRDSAVYFCASEGWTLEQYFGPGTRLTVT.